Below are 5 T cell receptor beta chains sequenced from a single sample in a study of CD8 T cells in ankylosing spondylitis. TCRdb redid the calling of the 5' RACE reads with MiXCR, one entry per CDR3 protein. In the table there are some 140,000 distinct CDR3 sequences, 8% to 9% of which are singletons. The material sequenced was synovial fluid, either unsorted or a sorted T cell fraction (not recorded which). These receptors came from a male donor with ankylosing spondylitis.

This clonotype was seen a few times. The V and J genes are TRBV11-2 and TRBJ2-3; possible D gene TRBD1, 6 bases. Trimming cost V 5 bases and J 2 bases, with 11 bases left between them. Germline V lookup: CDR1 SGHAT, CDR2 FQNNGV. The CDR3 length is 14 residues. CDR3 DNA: TGTGCCAGCAGCCAACAGGGCGTCACAGATACGCAGTATTTT. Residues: CASSQQGVTDTQYF.

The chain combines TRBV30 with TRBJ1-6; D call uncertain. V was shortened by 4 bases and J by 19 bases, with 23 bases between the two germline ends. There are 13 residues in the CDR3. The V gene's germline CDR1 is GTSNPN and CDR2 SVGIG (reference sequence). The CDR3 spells CAWTLKSGPWLHF. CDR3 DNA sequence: TGTGCCTGGACCCTGAAATCCGGGCCCTGGCTTCACTTT.

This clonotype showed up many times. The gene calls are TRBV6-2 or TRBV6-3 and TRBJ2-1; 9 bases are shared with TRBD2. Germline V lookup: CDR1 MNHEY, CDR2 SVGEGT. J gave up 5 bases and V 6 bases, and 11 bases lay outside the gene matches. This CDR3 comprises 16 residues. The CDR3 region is CASSSRGGRLDNEQFF. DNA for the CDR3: TGTGCCAGCAGCTCGCGGGGGGGCCGTCTGGACAATGAGCAGTTCTTC.

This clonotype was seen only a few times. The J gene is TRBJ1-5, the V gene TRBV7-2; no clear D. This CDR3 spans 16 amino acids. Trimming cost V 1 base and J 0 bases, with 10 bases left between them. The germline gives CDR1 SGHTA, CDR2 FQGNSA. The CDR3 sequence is CASSLEGPYSNQPQHF. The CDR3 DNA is TGTGCCAGCAGCTTAGAAGGACCGTATAGCAATCAGCCCCAGCATTTT. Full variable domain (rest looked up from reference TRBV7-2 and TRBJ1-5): GAGVSQSPSNKVTEKGKDVELRCDPISGHTALYWYRQSLGQGLEFLIYFQGNSAPDKSGLPSDRFSAERTGGSVSTLTIQRTQQEDSAVYLCASSLEGPYSNQPQHFGDGTRLSIL.

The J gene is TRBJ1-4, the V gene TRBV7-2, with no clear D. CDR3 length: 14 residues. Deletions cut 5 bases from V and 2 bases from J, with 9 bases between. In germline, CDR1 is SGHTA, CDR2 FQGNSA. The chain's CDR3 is CASSQFGTNEKLFF. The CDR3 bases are TGTGCCAGCAGCCAGTTCGGGACTAATGAAAAACTGTTTTTT.